This T cell receptor beta chain was captured by sequencing in a study of CD8+CD57+ T cells in acquired aplastic anemia. Turning to the study itself: Around 3.5 ug was the average amount of DNA from sorted CD4+ and CD8+ cells. An average of roughly 10 million reads for CD4+ cells was obtained from healthy donors. Study-wide findings and caveats: Comparison of patients with controls identified around 28 shared CD8+ CDR3 sequences.

This clonotype was seen a few times. Its antigen is not known. TCR beta VDJ and CDR3 were profiled, and genomic DNA was the template. TCRdb ran MiXCR on the reads and lists one entry per CDR3 protein. Here the sample spans 180,000 or so distinct CDR3 sequences, around half being singletons. CDR1 is SEHNR and CDR2 is FQNEAQ in the germline V gene (reference sequence). V was trimmed by 6 bases and J by 7 bases, leaving 9 bases between them. The CDR3 is 12 residues long. The source is a human donor in good health. This sequence joins TRBV7-9 and TRBJ1-4; D is uncertain. The sequencing input was sorted CD4+, CD8+, or CD8+CD57+ T cells (not recorded which) from PBMCs. The CDR3 DNA reads TGTGCCAGCAGACTTGGCGGTGAAAAACTGTTTTTT. This gives the protein CASRLGGEKLFF. Drawing the rest from reference TRBV7-9 and TRBJ1-4, the complete variable domain is DTGVSQNPRHKITKRGQNVTFRCDPISEHNRLYWYRQTLGQGPEFLTYFQNEAQLEKSRLLSDRFSAERPKGSFSTLEIQRTEQGDSAMYLCASRLGGEKLFFGSGTQLSVL.